Sequencing of this T cell receptor beta chain was carried out in a study of cytotoxic CD8 clonotypes in ibrutinib-treated CLL. The protocol was immunoSEQ multiplex PCR, while the TCRdb copy is restricted to in-frame clones and leaves out a portion. Among some 170,000 clones listed, around nine tenths were seen once. Trimming took 6 bases from V and 4 from J; bases not matched to a gene: 6. The germline gives CDR1 MNHNY, CDR2 SVGAGI (reference sequence). The CDR3 has 13 residues. The rearrangement links TRBV6-6 to TRBJ2-7; TRBD1 aligns across 7 bases. This sequence originates from a human donor with chronic lymphocytic leukemia. The sequences come from PBMCs, collected at disease progression, from a patient treated with ibrutinib. The chain's CDR3 is CASRVGQNYEQYF. CDR3 DNA: TGTGCCAGCAGGGTGGGACAGAATTACGAGCAGTACTTC.